The next 17 T cell receptor beta chains were all read from a single sample in a study of beta chain features in type 1 diabetes. Their specific antigens are unknown. Study results and limitations: When Type 1 diabetes patients were examined, their TCRB CDR3s proved moderately but significantly shorter in all four CD4+ subsets.

Every bit of the isolated RNA underwent reverse transcription, so sequencing read expressed TCRB transcripts. The repertoire was sequenced with immunoSEQ multiplex PCR; TCRdb's copy has only in-frame clones and lacks some. The table lists 550,000 to 850,000 clones, 10% to 15% of them singletons, with roughly 0.022% in the top ten. Sequences were obtained from naive CD4+ T cells from blood. Source of these receptors: a man between 18 and 35 years old with type 1 diabetes.

This clone was seen only a few times. The chain joins TRBV10-2 to TRBJ2-5; D is tentatively TRBD1 or TRBD2 (5 bases each). From germline, CDR1 is WSHSY and CDR2 SAAADI. The V end was cut by 3 bases, the J end by 8 bases, with 22 bases between. The CDR3 length is 16 residues. The DNA for the CDR3 is TGCGCCAGCAGTGATCCCCTTTGGGACCCCAAGAGAACCCAGTACTTC. This encodes CASSDPLWDPKRTQYF.

The J gene is TRBJ1-4, the V gene TRBV11-2; 7 bases are a match to TRBD1. The CDR3 totals 14 residues. The ends lost 3 bases at V and 8 bases at J; junction bases unmatched: 6. In germline, CDR1 is SGHAT, CDR2 FQNNGV. The CDR3, as DNA: TGTGCCAGCAGCTTCGACAGGGTGCGGGAAAAACTGTTTTTT. Translated, it gives CASSFDRVREKLFF.

The rearrangement links TRBV4-1 to TRBJ2-3; possibly TRBD1 for D (5 bases). This CDR3 contains 15 residues. Germline V gene lookup returns CDR1 MGHRA and CDR2 YSYEKL. V was clipped by 0 bases and J by 1 base, with 8 bases between them. CDR3 sequence reads: CASSQDGRGTDTQYF. The CDR3 DNA follows: TGCGCCAGCAGCCAAGATGGCAGGGGCACAGATACGCAGTATTTT.

This clone was found a few times. The J gene is TRBJ2-2, the V gene TRBV5-6, with 8 bases lining up with TRBD1. Germline trimming cut 1 base from V and 3 bases from J; bases unmatched to any gene: 8. Germline values: CDR1 SGHDT, CDR2 YYEEEE. This CDR3 is 17 amino acids long. This CDR3 is CASSLYAGTGDTGELFF. Written as DNA, the CDR3 is TGTGCCAGCAGCTTGTACGCCGGGACAGGAGACACCGGGGAGCTGTTTTTT.

This sequence joins TRBV19 and TRBJ2-7; 7 nucleotides match TRBD1. V shed 5 bases, J shed 3 bases, and the junction held 4 bases outside the gene matches. The germline V gene has CDR1 LNHDA and CDR2 SQIVND (reference sequence). CDR3 length equals 13 residues. The CDR3 coding sequence is TGTGCCAGTAGTCCGGGACAGTTCTACGAGCAGTACTTC. It specifies CASSPGQFYEQYF.

This clone appeared a few times. The chain has TRBV7-3 and TRBJ1-4; 10 nucleotides line up with TRBD1. Germline V lookup: CDR1 SGHTA, CDR2 FQGTGA. Trimming removed 5 bases from V and 8 bases from J; junction bases left unmatched: 14. The CDR3 has 17 amino acids. The CDR3 DNA sequence: TGTGCCAGCAGCCCACGTGGGGACAGGGGTTATGAGGAAAAACTGTTTTTT. The encoded protein is CASSPRGDRGYEEKLFF.

In its sample, this clone was seen a few times. V is TRBV7-9 and J is TRBJ1-1; TRBD1 might be the D (6 bases). The germline CDR1 and CDR2 sequences are SEHNR and FQNEAQ (reference sequence). Deletions cut 4 bases from V and 0 bases from J, with 9 bases between. CDR3 length equals 14 residues. The CDR3 region has the DNA TGTGCCAGCAGCTACGGGACAATGAACACTGAAGCTTTCTTT. Protein: CASSYGTMNTEAFF.

This clone was seen a few times. The CDR3 bases are TGCGCCAGCAGCTTGGGGGACCCGACGGATACGCAGTATTTT. Protein product: CASSLGDPTDTQYF. The chain has TRBV5-1 and TRBJ2-3; the D call may be TRBD1 or TRBD2 (5 bases each). This CDR3 comprises 14 residues. CDR1 is SGHRS, CDR2 YFSETQ, per germline. Trimming shortened V by 0 bases and J by 6 bases, and 11 bases separated the two germline ends.

CDR3 DNA: TGTGCCATCAGTGAGTCAGCCGATACCTACACCTTC. Its translation is CAISESADTYTF. The V and J genes are TRBV10-3 and TRBJ1-2, with D unresolved. The CDR3 is made up of 12 amino acids. V lost 0 bases, J lost 10 bases, and 9 bases lay in between. CDR1 is ENHRY and CDR2 is SYGVKD in the germline V gene.

This chain connects TRBV6-5 to TRBJ1-1; D may be TRBD1 (5 bases). CDR1 is MNHEY and CDR2 is SVGAGI in the germline V gene. V was cut by 7 bases and J by 2 bases, with 11 bases left in between. This CDR3 region has 13 residues. The CDR3 loop reads CASKGTANTEAFF. CDR3 nucleotide sequence: TGTGCCAGCAAAGGGACGGCTAACACTGAAGCTTTCTTT.

The chain links TRBV18 to TRBJ2-7, with D possibly TRBD2 on 5 matching bases. Germline loops: CDR1 KGHSH, CDR2 LQKENI. V lost 3 bases and J 3 bases, leaving 18 bases between the germline ends. The CDR3 spans 16 residues. CDR3 protein: CASSPPGLQASYEQYF. The CDR3 DNA follows: TGTGCCAGCTCACCTCCCGGACTGCAGGCCAGCTACGAGCAGTACTTC.

The V and J genes are TRBV18 and TRBJ2-5; no reliable D call. V shed 2 bases and J shed 9 bases, with 13 bases lying between them. This CDR3 spans 13 amino acids. Germline V gives CDR1 KGHSH, CDR2 LQKENI. This CDR3 is CASSPDALLSQYF. Here the CDR3 DNA reads TGTGCCAGCTCACCAGACGCCCTCTTATCCCAGTACTTC.

The chain combines TRBV29-1 with TRBJ2-7; D uncertain. This CDR3 has 13 residues. Germline V gene data show CDR1 as SQVTM and CDR2 as ANQGSEA. Between the trimmed V and J ends, which lost 7 bases and 1 base, there was a span of 14 bases. The CDR3 coding sequence is TGCAGCGATGGGCCAAACCTGTCCTACGAGCAGTACTTC. Its protein is CSDGPNLSYEQYF.

The CDR3 region has the DNA TGCAGCGTTGGGCAGGGGGTGGATCAGCCCCAGCATTTT. Translating it yields CSVGQGVDQPQHF. J is TRBJ1-5 and V is TRBV29-1; 7 nucleotides line up with TRBD1. This CDR3 comprises 13 residues. The germline gives CDR1 SQVTM, CDR2 ANQGSEA. The J segment lost 5 bases and the V segment lost 4 bases, leaving 5 bases of the junction unmatched.

This clone was seen more than once but under ten times. This chain joins TRBV23-1 and TRBJ2-2, with no clear D. TRBV23-1 is an open reading frame whose function is uncertain. There are 17 residues in the CDR3. V was pared by 4 bases and J by 0 bases, with 15 bases between. The CDR3 bases are TGCGCCAGCAGTCGTTCGAGACCGGTAGCGAACACCGGGGAGCTGTTTTTT. Its translation is CASSRSRPVANTGELFF.

The chain carries TRBV30 and TRBJ2-7; 9 bases fit TRBD1. CDR3 length equals 14 residues. V lost 0 bases and J lost 6; bases outside the gene matches: 6. CDR1 GTSNPN and CDR2 SVGIG come from the germline V gene (reference sequence). CDR3: CAWSVGTGLLEQYF. The CDR3 DNA follows: TGTGCCTGGAGTGTGGGGACAGGGCTTCTCGAGCAGTACTTC.

The chain is built from TRBV27 and TRBJ2-3; D gene ambiguous. The CDR3 has 12 residues. Germline CDR1 is MNHEY and CDR2 is SMNVEV (reference sequence). V lost 1 base and J lost 6, with 5 bases in between. The CDR3 nucleotides are TGTGCCAGCAGTTTATTGGGCGATACGCAGTATTTT. Translated: CASSLLGDTQYF.